This T cell receptor beta chain was recorded in a study of OX40 agonist ivuxolimab in advanced cancers. Study context: Dose-escalation cases comprised hepatocellular carcinoma, melanoma, renal cell or head and neck cancer. The study, taken as a whole, reports: At 0.1 to 3.0 mg/kg and by week 6, CD4+ and CD8+ T cells in the blood had expanded clonally.

V gave up 5 bases and J gave up 5 bases, with 9 bases separating them. The CDR3 is 12 amino acids. Germline CDR1 reads SEHNR; CDR2 reads FQNEAQ (reference sequence). About this clone itself: Its antigen is still unknown.

Some clones are missing from TCRdb's copy, which holds only in-frame ones; the method was immunoSEQ multiplex PCR. The sample contains 70,000 or so clones, about 90% of which appear only once. V and J are TRBV7-9 and TRBJ1-2; D unresolved. This clonotype was sampled from an adult with an advanced solid tumor such as melanoma, head and neck, liver or kidney cancer. This material consisted of CD4+ or CD8+ T cells sorted from blood, taken in a trial of the OX40 agonist ivuxolimab. The CDR3 spells CASSREGYGYTF. CDR3 bases: TGTGCCAGCAGCCGAGAGGGTTATGGCTACACCTTC. The full variable domain, with the rest looked up from reference TRBV7-9 and TRBJ1-2, is DTGVSQNPRHKITKRGQNVTFRCDPISEHNRLYWYRQTLGQGPEFLTYFQNEAQLEKSRLLSDRFSAERPKGSFSTLEIQRTEQGDSAMYLCASSREGYGYTFGSGTRLTVV.